This T cell receptor (beta chain) was documented in a study of blood T cell repertoires in COVID-19. Study information: Spain, Italy and the United States supplied samples that represented acute and convalescent COVID-19. Sample material is recorded as cDNA or gDNA derived from T cells, B-cell-depleted T cells, or PBMCs.

In the authors' workflow: Amplification from reference gene primers served as the basis for estimated nucleated cell counts. The method was immunoSEQ multiplex PCR; TCRdb's version includes in-frame clones alone and lacks a portion of them. V, J and clone size reflect that table, while D and trimming were determined from the DNA. Of about 39,000 clones in the sample, around 83% are singletons; the top ten hold about 4.2%. Germline loops: CDR1 SSHAT, CDR2 FNYEAQ (reference sequence). This CDR3 region has 15 residues. To note about this clone: Mismatch with germline at one junction end may stem from a read error.

The specimen was peripheral blood. The source is a man aged 55 to 70 with acute or convalescent COVID-19. The V call is TRBV7-7, the J call TRBJ2-5, with D uncertain. The CDR3: CASSLAHGPQETQYF. In DNA form, the CDR3 reads TGTGCTAGCAGCTTAGCACATGGGCCGCAAGAGACCCAGTACTTC.